The 10 T cell receptor beta chains given below trace back to one sample, sequenced in a study of early T cells in non-severe SARS-CoV-2 infection. TCRdb called the 5' RACE reads again in MiXCR, with one record for every CDR3 protein. In the table there are more than 65,000 distinct CDR3 sequences, more than 10% of which are singletons. The material sequenced was whole blood. The receptors come from an adult who was a healthcare worker with PCR-confirmed SARS-CoV-2 infection or an uninfected control (not recorded which).

This clonotype showed up just once. This chain uses TRBV29-1 with TRBJ1-3; the D is unclear. V lost 4 bases and J 2 bases, leaving 6 bases between the germline ends. The CDR3 consists of 12 residues. Germline V gene data show CDR1 as SQVTM and CDR2 as ANQGSEA. The CDR3 region is CSVVLPGNTIYF. In DNA form, the CDR3 reads TGCAGCGTTGTCCTACCTGGAAACACCATATATTTT.

This clonotype came up many times. This chain links TRBV27 with TRBJ1-2; no definite D call. V lost 2 bases and J lost 1, with 11 bases in between. Germline V gene lookup returns CDR1 MNHEY and CDR2 SMNVEV (reference sequence). The CDR3 is 15 amino acids. CDR3 region: CASSLIPGGNYGYTF. CDR3 DNA: TGTGCCAGCAGTTTAATCCCAGGCGGTAACTATGGCTACACCTTC.

This clonotype was counted only a few times. The V gene is TRBV20-1, the J gene TRBJ2-3; D gene ambiguous. The CDR3 loop spans 14 amino acids. V was clipped by 3 bases and J by 5 bases, with 15 bases between them. The germline CDR1 and CDR2 sequences are DFQATT and SNEGSKA (reference sequence). CDR3 sequence (DNA): TGCAGTGCTAGGAGGCCCGAAAGGAGAGATACGCAGTATTTT. Protein sequence: CSARRPERRDTQYF.

Many counts were recorded for this clonotype. Here the CDR3 reads CASSSQEGNTIYF. The CDR3, as DNA: TGCGCCAGCAGCTCGCAGGAGGGAAACACCATATATTTT. The V call is TRBV5-1, the J call TRBJ1-3; D remains unclear. CDR1 SGHRS and CDR2 YFSETQ come from the germline V gene. The CDR3 runs 13 residues. Deletions cut 3 bases from V and 4 bases from J, with 8 bases between.

The rearrangement uses TRBV2 and TRBJ2-1, with D perhaps TRBD1 (5 bases). The V end lost 4 bases, the J end lost 0 bases, and 10 bases lay between the germline ends. This CDR3 comprises 15 residues. Germline loops: CDR1 SNHLY, CDR2 FYNNEI. In DNA form, the CDR3 reads TGTGCCAGCAGTGGCAGGGTTAGCTCCTACAATGAGCAGTTCTTC. Amino acid sequence: CASSGRVSSYNEQFF.

This clonotype has more than one count but fewer than ten. The V call is TRBV30, the J call TRBJ2-3; TRBD2 agrees at 7 bases. The CDR3 is 15 residues long. J gave up 1 base and V 0 bases, and 4 bases lay outside the gene matches. Germline CDR1 and CDR2: GTSNPN and SVGIG (reference sequence). CDR3 region: CAWSVLAKGTDTQYF. The CDR3 nucleotides are TGTGCCTGGAGTGTACTAGCGAAGGGCACAGATACGCAGTATTTT.

There are a few counts of this clonotype. This sequence joins TRBV20-1 and TRBJ2-7, with D possibly being TRBD1 (6 bases). The CDR3 loop spans 15 amino acids. Germline CDR1 DFQATT, CDR2 SNEGSKA (reference sequence). Deletions cut 0 bases from V and 7 bases from J, with 19 bases between. Here the CDR3 reads CSAREGAKPSGEQYF. As DNA, the CDR3 is TGCAGTGCTAGAGAGGGGGCTAAACCTTCGGGGGAGCAGTACTTC.

This clonotype has at least ten counts. The J gene is TRBJ2-1, the V gene TRBV20-1, with TRBD2 identical over 7 bases. This CDR3 contains 15 residues. CDR1 and CDR2 (germline): DFQATT, SNEGSKA (reference sequence). Trimming at V came to 0 bases and at J to 9 bases, leaving 11 bases not matched to a gene. CDR3 in amino acids: CSARDPREAHFEQFF. In DNA, the CDR3 is TGCAGTGCTAGAGATCCCCGGGAGGCACATTTTGAGCAGTTCTTC.

Many counts were recorded for this clonotype. This sequence joins TRBV13 and TRBJ1-1; D unresolved. Germline lookup yields CDR1 PRHDT and CDR2 FYEKMQ (reference sequence). Trimming cost V 6 bases and J 6 bases, with 11 bases left between them. This CDR3 contains 12 residues. CDR3 sequence (DNA): TGTGCCAGCAGTTCCGTTAACCCTGAAGCTTTCTTT. This gives the protein CASSSVNPEAFF.

The J gene is TRBJ2-5, the V gene TRBV5-1, with D perhaps being TRBD1 or TRBD2 (5 bases each). The germline V gene encodes CDR1 SGHRS and CDR2 YFSETQ. The CDR3 contains 14 residues. Deletions cut 4 bases from V and 0 bases from J, with 10 bases between. The DNA of the CDR3 is TGCGCCAGCAGCCCGGGACGGAACCAAGAGACCCAGTACTTC. Residues: CASSPGRNQETQYF.